These T cell receptor beta chains were read from a single sample in a study of response to subunit inactivated influenza vaccine. TCRdb used MiXCR to reprocess the RT-PCR reads, holding one entry per CDR3 protein. The sample has about 570,000 distinct CDR3 sequences, around 11% seen once. Sequenced material: PBMCs from blood, taken on the day of vaccination. These receptor sequences come from a man aged 45-65 years who received an inactivated influenza vaccine. The CDR3 runs from the conserved cysteine through the conserved F or W.

V | CDR3
TRBV27 | CASSLSMRLAGSDTQYF
TRBV5-1 | CASSSGQYTGELFF
TRBV30 | CAWSIYRIREQYF
TRBV28 | CASSFHLAGGPDLYEQYF
TRBV5-5 | CASSRAGDYGYTF
TRBV6-4 | CASSELPPGTTRIQTTDTQYF
TRBV7-2 | CASSLANGRNTEAFF
TRBV27 | CASSPPPQRTNSPLHF
TRBV4-3 | CASSQGAGEDYGYTF
TRBV7-9 | CASMDGTYEQYF
TRBV13 | CASSQEGIGAADTQYF
TRBV5-5 | CASSLEDRVTDTQYF
TRBV6-1 | CASRQTFFSGANVLTF
TRBV7-1 | CASSSLVRRAGTGRVGANVLTF
TRBV12-3/TRBV12-4 | CASSHRDAGELFF
TRBV12-3/TRBV12-4 | CASSFGYNYGYTF
TRBV5-6 | CASSLEPGNNYGYTF
TRBV7-6 | CASSLEGRGYNEQFF
TRBV20-1 | CSARDGGSYNEQFF
TRBV9 | CASSARTGTNGRHNTDTQYF
TRBV11-2 | CASSLDPQNYNEQFF
TRBV20-1 | CSAYRGEGLAKNIQYF
TRBV7-6 | CASSLGQLKETQYF
TRBV6-2/TRBV6-3 | CASSPGLGRGNEQFF
TRBV5-1 | CASSSHPRDSFSEQYF
TRBV9 | CASSAHSSGSTGELFF
TRBV30 | CAWSPTGTEAFF
TRBV20-1 | CSASFGTGYQPQHF
TRBV12-3/TRBV12-4 | CASSTEGGADTQYF
TRBV7-6 | CASGDNEQFF
TRBV7-2 | CASSYRTEPSGEQYF
TRBV27 | CASSLWAGGNSNQPQHF
TRBV4-3 | CASSQAVGSSYEQYF
TRBV5-1 | CASSLGQGMTEQYF
TRBV27 | CASSFGRGWADTQYF
TRBV12-3/TRBV12-4 | CASSLGAGYNEQFF